This T cell receptor beta chain was retrieved from a study of CD8 T cells in Susac syndrome. Study-wide results and limits: TCR sequencing and HLA analysis covered a relatively small number of individuals.

The T cells that were sequenced for TCR beta were CD8+ and CD4+ cells from blood. Of note for this clonotype: Its matching antigen is unknown.

Reverse transcription used about 0.45 to 1 ug RNA and random hexamers. TCRdb analysed the immunoSEQ multiplex PCR reads with MiXCR anew, one entry per CDR3 protein. The sample holds around 280,000 distinct CDR3 sequences, around 92% seen once. The clonotype originates from a human donor with multiple sclerosis. The source material was CD4+ T cells from PBMCs.

The CDR3 reads CASSLDLAGRLETQYF. The CDR3 DNA reads as TGTGCCAGCAGCTTGGATCTAGCGGGGCGGCTCGAAACGCAGTATTTT. The rearrangement links TRBV5-4 to TRBJ2-3; 9 bases match TRBD2. The CDR3 totals 16 residues. J gave up 9 bases and V 0 bases, and 11 bases lay outside the gene matches. CDR1 is SGHNT and CDR2 is YYREEE in the germline V gene (reference sequence).